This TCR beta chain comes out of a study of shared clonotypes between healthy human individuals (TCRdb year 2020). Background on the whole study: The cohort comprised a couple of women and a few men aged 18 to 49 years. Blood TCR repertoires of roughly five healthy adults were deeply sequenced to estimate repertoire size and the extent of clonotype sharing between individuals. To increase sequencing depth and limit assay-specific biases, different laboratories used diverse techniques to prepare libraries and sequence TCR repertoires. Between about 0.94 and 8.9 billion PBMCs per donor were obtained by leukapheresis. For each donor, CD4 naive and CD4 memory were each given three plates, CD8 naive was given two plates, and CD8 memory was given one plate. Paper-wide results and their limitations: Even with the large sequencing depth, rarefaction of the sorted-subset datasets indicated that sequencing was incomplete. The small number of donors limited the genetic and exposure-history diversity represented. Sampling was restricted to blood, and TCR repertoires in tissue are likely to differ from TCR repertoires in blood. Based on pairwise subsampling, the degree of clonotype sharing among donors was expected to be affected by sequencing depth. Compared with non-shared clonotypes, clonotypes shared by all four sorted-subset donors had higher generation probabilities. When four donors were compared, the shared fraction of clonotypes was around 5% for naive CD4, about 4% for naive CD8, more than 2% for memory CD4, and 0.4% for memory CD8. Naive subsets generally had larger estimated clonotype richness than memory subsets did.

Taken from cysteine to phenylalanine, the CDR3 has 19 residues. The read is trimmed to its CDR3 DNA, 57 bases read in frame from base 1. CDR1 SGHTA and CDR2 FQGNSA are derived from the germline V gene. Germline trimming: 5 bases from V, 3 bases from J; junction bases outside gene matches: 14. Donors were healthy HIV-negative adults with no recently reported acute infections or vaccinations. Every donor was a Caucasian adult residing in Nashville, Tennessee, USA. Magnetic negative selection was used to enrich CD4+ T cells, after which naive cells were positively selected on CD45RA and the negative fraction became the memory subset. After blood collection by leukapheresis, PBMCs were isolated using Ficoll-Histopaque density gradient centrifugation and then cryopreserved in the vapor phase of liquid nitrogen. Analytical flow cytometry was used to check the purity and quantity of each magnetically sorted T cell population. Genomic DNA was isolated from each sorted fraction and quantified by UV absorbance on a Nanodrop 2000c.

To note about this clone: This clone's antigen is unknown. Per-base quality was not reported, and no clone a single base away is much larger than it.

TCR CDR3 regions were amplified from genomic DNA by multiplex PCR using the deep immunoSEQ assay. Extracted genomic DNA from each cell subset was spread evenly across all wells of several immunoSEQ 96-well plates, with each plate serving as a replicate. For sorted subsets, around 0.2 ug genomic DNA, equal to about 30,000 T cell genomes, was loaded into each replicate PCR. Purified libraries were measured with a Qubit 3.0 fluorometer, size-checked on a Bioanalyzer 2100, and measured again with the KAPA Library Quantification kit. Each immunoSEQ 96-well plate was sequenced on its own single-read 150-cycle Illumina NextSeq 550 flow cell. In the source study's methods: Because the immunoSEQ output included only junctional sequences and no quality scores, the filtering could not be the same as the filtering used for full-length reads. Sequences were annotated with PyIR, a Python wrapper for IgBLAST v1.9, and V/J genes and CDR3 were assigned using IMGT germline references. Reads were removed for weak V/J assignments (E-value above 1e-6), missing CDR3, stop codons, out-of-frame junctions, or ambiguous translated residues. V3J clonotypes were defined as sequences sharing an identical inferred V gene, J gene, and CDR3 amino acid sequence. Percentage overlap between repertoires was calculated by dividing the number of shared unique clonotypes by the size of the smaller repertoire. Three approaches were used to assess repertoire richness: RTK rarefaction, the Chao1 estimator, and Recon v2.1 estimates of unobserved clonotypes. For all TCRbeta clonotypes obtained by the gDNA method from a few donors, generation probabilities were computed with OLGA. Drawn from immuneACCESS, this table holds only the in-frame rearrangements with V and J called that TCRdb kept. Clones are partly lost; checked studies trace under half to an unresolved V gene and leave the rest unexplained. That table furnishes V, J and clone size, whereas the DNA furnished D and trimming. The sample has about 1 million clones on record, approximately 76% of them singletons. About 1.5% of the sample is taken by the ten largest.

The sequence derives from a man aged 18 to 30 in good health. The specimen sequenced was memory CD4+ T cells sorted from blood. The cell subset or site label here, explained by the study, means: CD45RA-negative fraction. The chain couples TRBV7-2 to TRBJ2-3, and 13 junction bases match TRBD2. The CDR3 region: CASSPRPGILAGGTDTQYF. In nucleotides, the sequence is TGTGCCAGCAGCCCCCGTCCTGGAATACTAGCGGGAGGGACAGATACGCAGTATTTT.